This T cell receptor (beta chain) emerged from a study of blood T cell repertoires in COVID-19. Study-wide context: The study drew acute and convalescent COVID-19 samples from the United States, Italy and Spain.

V dropped 8 bases and J dropped 3; count of bases not matched to a gene: 13. Germline V gene data show CDR1 as MNHNY and CDR2 as SVGAGI (reference sequence). The CDR3 loop spans 17 amino acids. Original methodology: Amplification with reference gene primers provided the estimates of nucleated cell counts. Measured with immunoSEQ multiplex PCR; TCRdb has only the in-frame clones, and not every one. V and J calls and clone size are as listed in that table; D and trimming were resolved from the DNA. The table lists over 75,000 clones, 90% to 95% of them singletons. This clonotype originated in a man in his fifties or sixties with acute or convalescent COVID-19. This chain connects TRBV6-6 to TRBJ2-7, with 13 bases fitting TRBD2. The specimen was peripheral blood. CDR3 bases: TGTGCCAGCGGCCGATCTGGACTAGCGGGAGTCGGCTACGAGCAGTACTTC. Its translation: CASGRSGLAGVGYEQYF.